This TCR beta chain came from a study of cytomegalovirus exposure and HLA in healthy donors. The CDR3 totals 14 residues. The V gene end was trimmed by 5 bases and the J gene end by 10 bases; junction bases not matched to a gene: 6. Germline CDR1 reads SGHAT; CDR2 reads FQNNGV. The table lists this clone with a few counts. Sequencing was performed with immunoSEQ multiplex PCR; in TCRdb, only in-frame clones are kept and a portion is missing. The repertoire holds 280,000 or so clones, roughly 90% seen once, with 0.92% in the top ten. The chain employs TRBV11-2 and TRBJ1-6, with 9 bases matching TRBD1. The TCR was taken from a woman in her late teens or twenties in good health and CMV-seronegative. Sequencing input: PBMCs. The CDR3 nucleotides read TGTGCCAGCAGCCGGACAGGGGTAAACTCACCCCTCCACTTT. Amino acid sequence: CASSRTGVNSPLHF.